This TCR beta chain was profiled in a study of blood T cell repertoires in COVID-19. Study summary: The samples span acute and convalescent COVID-19 from the United States, Italy and Spain. In each case, the material was cDNA or gDNA derived from T cells, B-cell-depleted T cells, or PBMCs.

V lost 1 base and J lost 10; bases outside the gene matches: 7. There are 14 residues in the CDR3. The germline V gene encodes CDR1 LGHNA and CDR2 YNFKEQ. In the original workflow: Researchers report that nucleated cell counts were estimated from reference gene primer amplification. Here immunoSEQ multiplex PCR was the method, and the copy in TCRdb shows in-frame clones only, minus some. That table supplies the V and J calls and clone size; D and trimming were determined from the DNA. The sample contains about 160,000 clones, roughly nine tenths of which appear only once. The material sequenced was peripheral blood. The receptor comes from a man aged 55-75 years with active or convalescent COVID-19. The rearrangement uses TRBV4-2 and TRBJ2-1; 7 bases are shared with TRBD2. The CDR3 DNA sequence: TGTGCCAGCAGCCAAGGCCACGGGGGGAACGAGCAGTTCTTC. This gives the protein CASSQGHGGNEQFF.